The rows below give T cell receptor beta chains drawn from one sample of a study of T-cell reconstitution after alpha-beta-depleted transplantation in children. From the PCR reads, TCRdb called clonotypes with MiXCR, one entry per CDR3 protein. In the table there are around 140,000 distinct CDR3 sequences, around 8.8% of which are singletons. Sequences were derived from PBMCs, mostly from graft donor cells, sampled 180 days after TCRalphabeta/CD19-depleted stem cell transplant. The receptor source for this set is a female patient between 2 and 15 years old who had a stem cell transplant for congenital amegakaryocytic thrombocytopenia, so the T cells may come from the graft donor. CDR3s include the opening cysteine and the closing phenylalanine or tryptophan. The D gene is left open where the match is weak. A row's size may be missing; if present it is once, few, many or a size class.

>many|13|TRBV5-1|TRBJ1-1|TRBD1
TGCGCCAGCAGCCGTACAGGGGAGGCTGAAGCTTTCTTT
CASSRTGEAEAFF
>many|14|TRBV27|TRBJ2-3|NA
TGTGCCAGCAGTTTACTAGTAGGCACAGATACGCAGTATTTT
CASSLLVGTDTQYF
>few|15|TRBV12-5|TRBJ2-1|NA
TGTGCTAGTGGACGGGACTTTGGGCAATTTAATGAGCAGTTCTTC
CASGRDFGQFNEQFF
>many|15|TRBV15|TRBJ2-1|NA
TGTGCCACCAGCAGGGAGCAGGGGACCTACAATGAGCAGTTCTTC
CATSREQGTYNEQFF
>many|17|TRBV12-3/TRBV12-4|TRBJ1-1|TRBD1
TGTGCCAGCAGTCCCCAGGACAGGGGGAAGGTGAACACTGAAGCTTTCTTT
CASSPQDRGKVNTEAFF
>NA|16|TRBV5-1|TRBJ2-1|TRBD2
TGCGCCAGCAGCTTAAGACTAGCAATCGGGTACAATGAGCAGTTCTTC
CASSLRLAIGYNEQFF
>NA|19|TRBV5-1|TRBJ2-6|TRBD1
TGCGCCAGCAGCAAAACGCCGGGACAGCAAAACTCTGGGGCCAACGTCCTGACTTTC
CASSKTPGQQNSGANVLTF
>NA|16|TRBV10-3|TRBJ1-5|NA
TGTGCCATCAGTGAGGGAGGGCCCCATAGCAATCAGCCCCAGCATTTT
CAISEGGPHSNQPQHF
>many|16|TRBV10-3|TRBJ2-5|TRBD1
TGTGCCATCAGTGGGGACAGGGATTGGGTCCAAGAGACCCAGTACTTC
CAISGDRDWVQETQYF
>many|14|TRBV12-3/TRBV12-4|TRBJ2-3|NA
TGTGCCAGCAGTTTAGCGGCCCCCACAGATACGCAGTATTTT
CASSLAAPTDTQYF
>NA|12|TRBV30|TRBJ2-7|NA
TGTGCCTGGAGTGGAACCCTCGAGGAGCAGTACTTC
CAWSGTLEEQYF
>few|16|TRBV5-1|TRBJ2-1|TRBD2
TGCGCCAGCAGCTCGGGGGGGGACCTAAAGGTGGATGAGCAGTTCTTC
CASSSGGDLKVDEQFF
>many|14|TRBV14|TRBJ2-2|NA
TGTGCCAGCAGCCAACTTCATTTCACCGGGGAGCTGTTTTTT
CASSQLHFTGELFF
>many|12|TRBV12-3/TRBV12-4|TRBJ1-5|NA
TGTGCCAGCAGTTTATCAGGTCAGCCCCAGCATTTT
CASSLSGQPQHF
>many|15|TRBV20-1|TRBJ1-1|TRBD1
TGCAGTGCTCCCCGGGACAGGGGACCGAACACTGAAGCTTTCTTT
CSAPRDRGPNTEAFF
>many|14|TRBV28|TRBJ2-3|NA
TGTGCCAGCAGCTTCTGGGGGGCTCGAGATACGCAGTATTTT
CASSFWGARDTQYF
>many|13|TRBV5-1|TRBJ2-5|TRBD2
TGCGCCAGCAGCTTGGCGCCTAGCGGGACGCAGTACTTC
CASSLAPSGTQYF
>many|12|TRBV6-5|TRBJ2-7|NA
TGTGCCAGCAGTAGGACGGTGGGCGAGCAGTACTTC
CASSRTVGEQYF
>few|13|TRBV24-1|TRBJ1-1|NA
TGTGCCACCAGTGATTTGGATCGGACTGAAGCTTTCTTT
CATSDLDRTEAFF
>many|18|TRBV4-3|TRBJ2-4|NA
TGCGCCAGCAGCCAACGGTCACTAGGACGATTAACCAAAAACATTCAGTACTTC
CASSQRSLGRLTKNIQYF
>many|14|TRBV20-1|TRBJ2-7|NA
TGCAGTGCTAGGGATCAGGACTATGACTACGAGCAGTACTTC
CSARDQDYDYEQYF
>many|15|TRBV27|TRBJ2-7|TRBD1
TGTGCCAGCAAGGCCAGACAGGGCACCAACTACGAGCAGTACTTC
CASKARQGTNYEQYF
>few|15|TRBV3-1|TRBJ2-4|NA
TGTGCCAGCACCAATTTCGACAGATTTAAAAACATTCAGTACTTC
CASTNFDRFKNIQYF
>many|15|TRBV20-1|TRBJ1-6|NA
TGCAGTGCTAGAGATCAACGGGGCGGTAATTCACCCCTCCACTTT
CSARDQRGGNSPLHF
>few|14|TRBV4-1|TRBJ1-1|TRBD1
TGCGCCAGCAGCCAAGATACAGGGGGGCAGGAAGCTTTCTTT
CASSQDTGGQEAFF
>many|15|TRBV6-2/TRBV6-3|TRBJ2-2|TRBD2
TGTGCCAGCGGGGAGCGGGAGCCGAACACCGGGGAGCTGTTTTTT
CASGEREPNTGELFF
>few|15|TRBV15|TRBJ2-7|NA
TGTGCCACCAGCCAGGGGGGGGCGGGAGTCTACGAGCAGTACTTC
CATSQGGAGVYEQYF
>NA|15|TRBV19|TRBJ2-1|NA
TGTGCCAGTAGTATAGATAGATTCCCCTACAATGAGCAGTTCTTC
CASSIDRFPYNEQFF
>many|12|TRBV29-1|TRBJ1-2|NA
TGCAGCGTTGTTCGGGGAGGCTATGGCTACACCTTC
CSVVRGGYGYTF
>few|15|TRBV7-2|TRBJ1-1|NA
TGTGCCAGCAGCTTAGGAAGCAGTTCGATCACTGAAGCTTTCTTT
CASSLGSSSITEAFF
>few|14|TRBV7-2|TRBJ1-6|NA
TGTGCCAGCAGCTCCACCTTTGTGGGGACACCCCTCCACTTT
CASSSTFVGTPLHF
>few|12|TRBV20-1|TRBJ2-3|NA
TGCAGTGCCACCCGTTTCACAGATACGCAGTATTTT
CSATRFTDTQYF
>many|13|TRBV6-1|TRBJ2-7|NA
TGTGCCAGCAGTGCCGGAAAGGCCTACGAGCAGTACTTC
CASSAGKAYEQYF
>many|17|TRBV5-1|TRBJ1-2|TRBD1
TGCGCCAGCAGCCCAACCGGGACAGTGAATTTTCGAGGTGGCTACACCTTC
CASSPTGTVNFRGGYTF
>many|14|TRBV6-2/TRBV6-3|TRBJ2-5|NA
TGTGCCAGCAGTTACGCCGTGATTCCAGAGACCCAGTACTTC
CASSYAVIPETQYF
>many|14|TRBV5-1|TRBJ2-7|NA
TGCGCCAGCAGCTTTCAAGCGGGCCCCAACGAGCAGTACTTC
CASSFQAGPNEQYF
>many|14|TRBV20-1|TRBJ2-5|TRBD2
TGCAGTGCTAGAGAGCCTAGCGGGAGGGAGACCCAGTACTTC
CSAREPSGRETQYF
>NA|13|TRBV6-5|TRBJ2-5|TRBD1
TGTGCCAGCAGACAGGGGTCCCAAGAGACCCAGTACTTC
CASRQGSQETQYF
>many|13|TRBV5-1|TRBJ2-2|NA
TGCGCCAGCAGCTTGGGGAACACCGGGGAGCTGTTTTTT
CASSLGNTGELFF
>many|15|TRBV7-9|TRBJ2-5|NA
TGTGCCAGCAGCATCACCCGGGACCCAGGGGAGACCCAGTACTTC
CASSITRDPGETQYF